This T cell receptor (beta chain) was documented in a study of blood T cell repertoires in COVID-19 (dated by TCRdb to between 2020 and 2021). Context from the whole study: Samples from collaborators originated in the United States, Italy and Spain and spanned both the acute and convalescent phases of COVID-19. Samples came from the ongoing ImmuneRACE study (first 160 participants) plus 1,254 subjects from 6 global collaborators. The sample metadata nearly always contained a de-identified subject ID, COVID-19 status, age in years and sex. The repertoires were released in a freely available public database intended as a resource for research on the immune response to SARS-CoV-2. Where HLA class I and class II types were available, the types were taken from metadata supplied by the sample provider, not from assay-based typing. The material from the prospective study consisted of cDNA or gDNA derived from T cells, B-cell-depleted T cells, or PBMCs. The dataset comprised deeply sampled blood TCRbeta repertoires from subjects exposed to, actively infected with, or recovered from COVID-19. Overall study outcomes, separate from this receptor: Clinical and demographic metadata were provided uncurated, with the amount varying by source and participant.

TCRbeta CDR3 regions were amplified from genomic DNA by means of the immunoSEQ Assay, a bias-controlled multiplex PCR. Concerning the study's data processing: Nucleated cell counts per sample were estimated from amplification of reference gene primers within the assay. To quantify the absolute abundance of each unique TCRbeta CDR3 rearrangement, sequence reads were collapsed and filtered. Productive Simpson clonality was computed per sample as the square root of Simpson's diversity index over productive rearrangements. The clones in this table, taken by TCRdb from immuneACCESS, are in-frame only. Not every clone is retained; where verified, under half of the shortfall comes from an unresolved V gene, and the cause of the rest is unknown. The DNA gave D and trimming, while V, J and clone size come from that table. The sample table shows roughly 200,000 clones, and about 81% are seen once. The ten biggest clones cover about a tenth of the sample.

In the prospective study, participants were roughly 18 to 100 years old, resided in under 30 geographic areas of the United States, and were enrolled through a virtual design. To assign participants to cohorts, the prospective study relied on clinical history that participants themselves reported in a screening survey and a study questionnaire. Recovered participants in ImmuneRACE Cohort 3 were defined as having two consecutive negative NP/OP PCR tests, clearance from a healthcare professional, or resolution of symptoms. Mobile phlebotomists in the prospective study collected whole blood, serum and a nasopharyngeal or oropharyngeal swab from every participant. Additional blood draws and questionnaires over a roughly two-month period could optionally be provided by prospective study participants. Prospective study blood samples were shipped either frozen or at room temperature before DNA extraction.

As for this clone: Its antigen specificity is not known. Base-call qualities are not available, and no considerably larger clone is one nucleotide away.

The germline ends are 19 bases apart after V is trimmed by 4 bases and J by 0 bases. The CDR3 sequence holds 17 residues, the cysteine and phenylalanine included. Of the read, only the CDR3 DNA is kept; its 51 bases are in frame from base 1. From the germline V gene, CDR1 is SGHTA and CDR2 is FQGNSA. The rearrangement combines TRBV7-2 with TRBJ2-7, with a tentative D gene TRBD1 over 7 matching bases. Sequenced material: PBMCs or T cells enriched from blood (not recorded which). This TCR came from a man aged 35 to 55 who had recovered from COVID-19. The base sequence is TGTGCCAGCAGCTCATTAATAGGGCGGGACAGCTCCTACGAGCAGTACTTC. Translated, this gives CASSSLIGRDSSYEQYF. The full variable domain, with segments outside the CDR3 supplied by the reference TRBV7-2 and TRBJ2-7 proteins, appears as GAGVSQSPSNKVTEKGKDVELRCDPISGHTALYWYRQSLGQGLEFLIYFQGNSAPDKSGLPSDRFSAERTGGSVSTLTIQRTQQEDSAVYLCASSSLIGRDSSYEQYFGPGTRLTVT.